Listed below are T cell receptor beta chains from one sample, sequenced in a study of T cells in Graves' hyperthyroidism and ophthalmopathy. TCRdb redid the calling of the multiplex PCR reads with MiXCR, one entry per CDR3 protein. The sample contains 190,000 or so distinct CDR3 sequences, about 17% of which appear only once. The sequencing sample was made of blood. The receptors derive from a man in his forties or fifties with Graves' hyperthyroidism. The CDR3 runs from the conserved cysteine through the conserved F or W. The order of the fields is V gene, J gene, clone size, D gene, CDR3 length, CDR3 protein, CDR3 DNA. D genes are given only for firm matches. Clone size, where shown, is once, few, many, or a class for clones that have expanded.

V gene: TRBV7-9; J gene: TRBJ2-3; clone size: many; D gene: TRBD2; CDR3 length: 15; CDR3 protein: CASSLVRGGADTQYF; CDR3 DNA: TGTGCCAGCAGCTTAGTTCGGGGGGGGGCAGATACGCAGTATTTT
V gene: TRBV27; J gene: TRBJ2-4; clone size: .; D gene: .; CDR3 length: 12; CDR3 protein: CASKGRENIQYF; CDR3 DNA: TGTGCCAGCAAGGGCAGGGAAAACATTCAGTACTTC
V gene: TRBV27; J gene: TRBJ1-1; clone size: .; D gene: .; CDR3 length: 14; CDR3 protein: CASIGLSMNTEAFF; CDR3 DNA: TGTGCCAGTATTGGACTCTCCATGAACACTGAAGCTTTCTTT
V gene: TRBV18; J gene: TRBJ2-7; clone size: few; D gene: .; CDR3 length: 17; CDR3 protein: CASSPPRGGHSEYEQYF; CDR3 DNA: TGTGCCAGCTCACCACCTAGGGGGGGGCATTCGGAGTACGAGCAGTACTTC
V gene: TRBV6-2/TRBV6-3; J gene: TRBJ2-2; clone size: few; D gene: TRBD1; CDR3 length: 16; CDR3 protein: CASSYLRDSFTGELFF; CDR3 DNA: TGTGCCAGCAGTTACCTCCGGGACAGCTTCACCGGGGAGCTGTTTTTT
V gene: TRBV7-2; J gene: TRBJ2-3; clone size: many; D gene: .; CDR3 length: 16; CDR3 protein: CASSASGRGSTDTQYF; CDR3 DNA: TGTGCCAGCAGCGCAAGCGGGCGGGGTAGCACAGATACGCAGTATTTT
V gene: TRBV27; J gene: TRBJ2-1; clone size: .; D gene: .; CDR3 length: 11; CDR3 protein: CASMGGGEQFF; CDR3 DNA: TGTGCCAGCATGGGGGGCGGTGAGCAGTTCTTC
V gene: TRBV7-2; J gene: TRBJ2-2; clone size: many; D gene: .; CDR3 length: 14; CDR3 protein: CASSLAGNTGELFF; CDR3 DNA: TGTGCCAGCAGCTTAGCCGGGAACACCGGGGAGCTGTTTTTT
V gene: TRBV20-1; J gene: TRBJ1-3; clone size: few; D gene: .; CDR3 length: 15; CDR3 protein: CNARDLRERGNTIYF; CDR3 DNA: TGCAATGCTAGAGATCTTCGCGAGAGGGGAAACACCATATATTTT
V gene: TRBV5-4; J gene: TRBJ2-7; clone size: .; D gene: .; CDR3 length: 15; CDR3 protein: CASRLGPWGAYEQYF; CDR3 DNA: TGTGCCAGCAGATTGGGGCCCTGGGGGGCCTACGAGCAGTACTTC
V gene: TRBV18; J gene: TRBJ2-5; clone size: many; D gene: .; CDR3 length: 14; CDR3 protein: CASSPEGVRETQYF; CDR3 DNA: TGTGCCAGCTCACCGGAAGGCGTTCGGGAGACCCAGTACTTC
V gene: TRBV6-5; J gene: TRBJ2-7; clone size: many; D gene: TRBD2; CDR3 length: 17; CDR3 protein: CASSYSSIQRGAYEQYF; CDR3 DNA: TGTGCCAGCAGTTACTCGAGTATCCAGCGGGGGGCCTACGAGCAGTACTTC
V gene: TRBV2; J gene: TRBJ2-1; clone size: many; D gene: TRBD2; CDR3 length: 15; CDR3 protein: CASSLLAGGNNEQFF; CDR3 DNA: TGTGCCAGCAGTCTCCTAGCGGGGGGCAACAATGAGCAGTTCTTC
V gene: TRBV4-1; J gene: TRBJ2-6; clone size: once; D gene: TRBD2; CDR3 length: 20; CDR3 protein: CASSRMGGDAPLGGANVLTF; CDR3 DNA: TGCGCCAGCAGCCGAATGGGGGGGGACGCCCCTTTGGGTGGGGCCAACGTCCTGACTTTC
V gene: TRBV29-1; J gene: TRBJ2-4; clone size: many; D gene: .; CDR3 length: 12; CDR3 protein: CSVEGRGMGQYF; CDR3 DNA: TGCAGCGTTGAAGGACGGGGGATGGGTCAGTACTTC
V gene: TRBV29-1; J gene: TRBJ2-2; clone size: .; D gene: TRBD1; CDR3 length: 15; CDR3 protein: CSVEVGQGAGGELFF; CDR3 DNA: TGCAGCGTTGAAGTTGGGCAGGGGGCGGGCGGGGAGCTGTTTTTT
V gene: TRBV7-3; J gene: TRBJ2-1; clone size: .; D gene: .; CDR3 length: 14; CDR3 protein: CASSLTGRASERFF; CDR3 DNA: TGTGCCAGCAGCTTAACGGGCAGGGCTAGTGAGCGGTTCTTC
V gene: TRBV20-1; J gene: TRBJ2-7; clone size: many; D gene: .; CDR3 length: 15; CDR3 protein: CSALFRETKGDEQYF; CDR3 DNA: TGCAGTGCCCTCTTCCGGGAGACTAAAGGGGACGAGCAGTACTTC
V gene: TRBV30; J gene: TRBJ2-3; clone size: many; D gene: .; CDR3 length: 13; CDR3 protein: CAWSLGVAATQYF; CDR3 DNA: TGTGCCTGGAGTTTAGGAGTTGCTGCGACGCAGTATTTT
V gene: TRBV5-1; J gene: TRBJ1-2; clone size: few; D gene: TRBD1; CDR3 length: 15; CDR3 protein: CASSLAGGGDYGYTF; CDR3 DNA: TGCGCCAGCAGCTTGGCAGGGGGCGGTGACTATGGCTACACCTTC
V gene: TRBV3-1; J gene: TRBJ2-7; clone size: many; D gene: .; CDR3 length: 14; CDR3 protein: CASSHLIQGHEQYF; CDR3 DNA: TGTGCCAGCAGCCATTTGATCCAGGGCCACGAGCAGTACTTC
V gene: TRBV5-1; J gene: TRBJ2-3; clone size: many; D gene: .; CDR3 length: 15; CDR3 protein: CASSLAEADTDTQYF; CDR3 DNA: TGCGCCAGCAGCTTGGCCGAGGCAGACACAGATACGCAGTATTTT
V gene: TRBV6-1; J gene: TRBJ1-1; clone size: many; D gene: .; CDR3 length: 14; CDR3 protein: CASSPQVMNTEAFF; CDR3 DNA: TGTGCCAGCAGTCCTCAGGTTATGAACACTGAAGCTTTCTTT
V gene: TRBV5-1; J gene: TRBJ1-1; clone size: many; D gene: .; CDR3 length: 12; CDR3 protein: CASSDDRREAFF; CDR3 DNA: TGCGCCAGCAGCGATGACAGACGAGAAGCTTTCTTT
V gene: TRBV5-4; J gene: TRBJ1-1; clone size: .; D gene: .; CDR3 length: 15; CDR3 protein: CASSIDGLDGTEAFF; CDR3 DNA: TGTGCCAGCAGTATAGACGGATTAGATGGCACTGAAGCTTTCTTT
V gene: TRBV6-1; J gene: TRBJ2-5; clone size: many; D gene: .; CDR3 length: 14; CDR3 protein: CASRFQGFAETQYF; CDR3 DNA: TGTGCCAGCAGATTCCAGGGGTTTGCGGAGACCCAGTACTTC
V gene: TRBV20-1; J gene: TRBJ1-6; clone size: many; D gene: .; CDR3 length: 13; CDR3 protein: CSARVGVNSPLHF; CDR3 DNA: TGCAGTGCTAGAGTTGGGGTGAATTCACCCCTCCACTTT
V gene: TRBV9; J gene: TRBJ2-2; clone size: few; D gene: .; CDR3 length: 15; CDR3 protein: CASSVEWGNTGELFF; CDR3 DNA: TGTGCCAGCAGCGTAGAATGGGGGAACACCGGGGAGCTGTTTTTT
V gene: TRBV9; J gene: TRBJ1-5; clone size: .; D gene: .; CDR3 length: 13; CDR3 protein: CASSRDNNQPQHF; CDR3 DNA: TGTGCCAGCAGCAGGGACAACAATCAGCCCCAGCATTTT
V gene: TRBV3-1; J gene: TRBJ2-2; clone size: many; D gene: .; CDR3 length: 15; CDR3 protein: CASSPWAGRDGELFF; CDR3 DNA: TGTGCCAGCAGCCCCTGGGCAGGCCGTGACGGGGAGCTGTTTTTT
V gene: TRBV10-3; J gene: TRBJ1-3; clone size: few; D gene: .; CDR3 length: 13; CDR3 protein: CAISEGAGNTIYF; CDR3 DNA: TGTGCCATCAGTGAAGGGGCTGGAAACACCATATATTTT
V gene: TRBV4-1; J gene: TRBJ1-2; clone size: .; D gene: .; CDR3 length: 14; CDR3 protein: CASSQGDGLTGYTF; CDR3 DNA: TGCGCCAGCAGCCAAGGGGACGGCCTGACTGGCTACACCTTC
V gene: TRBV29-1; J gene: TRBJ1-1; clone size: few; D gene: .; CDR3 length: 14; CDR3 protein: CSVGAARTGTEAFF; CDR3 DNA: TGCAGCGTTGGGGCGGCCCGGACGGGGACTGAAGCTTTCTTT
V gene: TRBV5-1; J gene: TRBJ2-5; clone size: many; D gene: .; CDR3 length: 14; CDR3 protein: CASSPGTRQETQYF; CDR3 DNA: TGCGCCAGCAGCCCCGGGACCAGACAAGAGACCCAGTACTTC
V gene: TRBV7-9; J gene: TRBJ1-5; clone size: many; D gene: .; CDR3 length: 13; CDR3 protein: CASSRRANQPQHF; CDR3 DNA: TGTGCCAGCAGTCGAAGGGCTAATCAGCCCCAGCATTTT
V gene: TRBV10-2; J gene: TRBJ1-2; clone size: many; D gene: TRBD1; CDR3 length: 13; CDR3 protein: CAIREGAMYGYTF; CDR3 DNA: TGCGCCATCAGGGAGGGGGCGATGTATGGCTACACCTTC
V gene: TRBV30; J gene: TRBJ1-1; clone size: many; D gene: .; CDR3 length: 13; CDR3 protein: CAWSGGGFREAFF; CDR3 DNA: TGTGCCTGGAGTGGGGGCGGGTTCAGGGAAGCTTTCTTT
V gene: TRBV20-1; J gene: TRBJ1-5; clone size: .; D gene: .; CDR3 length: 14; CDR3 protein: CSARGPGPYQPQHF; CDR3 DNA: TGCAGTGCTAGAGGTCCGGGGCCTTATCAGCCCCAGCATTTT
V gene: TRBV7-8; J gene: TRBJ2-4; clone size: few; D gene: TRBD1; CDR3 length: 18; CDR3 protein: CASSSGTVEATAKNIQYF; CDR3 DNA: TGTGCCAGCAGCTCAGGGACAGTAGAGGCTACAGCCAAAAACATTCAGTACTTC
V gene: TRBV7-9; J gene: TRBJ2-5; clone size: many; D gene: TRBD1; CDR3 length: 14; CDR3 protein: CASSTDRGEETQYF; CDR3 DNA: TGTGCCAGCAGCACGGACAGGGGCGAGGAGACCCAGTACTTC
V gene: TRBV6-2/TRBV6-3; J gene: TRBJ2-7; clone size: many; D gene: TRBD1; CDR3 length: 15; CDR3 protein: CASSGSEKTGNEQYF; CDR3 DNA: TGTGCCAGCAGTGGATCGGAAAAGACAGGGAACGAGCAGTACTTC
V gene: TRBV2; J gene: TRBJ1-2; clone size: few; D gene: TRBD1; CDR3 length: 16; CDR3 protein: CASSRRTGGADVGYTF; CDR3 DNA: TGTGCCAGCAGCAGGAGGACAGGGGGCGCGGATGTTGGCTACACCTTC
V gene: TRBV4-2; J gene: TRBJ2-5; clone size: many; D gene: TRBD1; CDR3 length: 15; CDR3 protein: CASSFGTGGQETQYF; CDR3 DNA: TGTGCCAGCAGCTTCGGGACAGGGGGGCAAGAGACCCAGTACTTC
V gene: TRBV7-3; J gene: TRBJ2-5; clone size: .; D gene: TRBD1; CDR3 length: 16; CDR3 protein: CASSSMGQGAWETQYF; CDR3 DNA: TGTGCCAGCAGCTCCATGGGACAGGGGGCGTGGGAGACCCAGTACTTC
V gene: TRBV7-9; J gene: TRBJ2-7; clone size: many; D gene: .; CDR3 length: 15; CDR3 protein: CASSRLTVNSYEQYF; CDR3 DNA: TGTGCCAGCAGCCGGCTGACAGTCAACTCCTACGAGCAGTACTTC
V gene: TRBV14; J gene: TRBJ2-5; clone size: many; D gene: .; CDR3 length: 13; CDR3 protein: CASSRTGWKTQYF; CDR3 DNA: TGTGCCAGCAGCCGTACAGGGTGGAAGACCCAGTACTTC
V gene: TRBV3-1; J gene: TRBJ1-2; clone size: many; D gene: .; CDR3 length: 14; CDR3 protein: CASSQLDRNYGYTF; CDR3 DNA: TGTGCCAGCAGCCAGCTGGACAGAAACTATGGCTACACCTTC
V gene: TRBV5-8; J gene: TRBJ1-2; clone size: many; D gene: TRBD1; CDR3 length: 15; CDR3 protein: CASSFPGQGNHGYTF; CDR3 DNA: TGTGCCAGCAGCTTTCCGGGACAGGGCAATCATGGCTACACCTTC
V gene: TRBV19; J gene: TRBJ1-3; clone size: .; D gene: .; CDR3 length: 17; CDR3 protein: CASSLVRHLNSGNTIYF; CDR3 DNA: TGTGCCAGTAGTCTGGTCCGGCACCTCAACTCTGGAAACACCATATATTTT
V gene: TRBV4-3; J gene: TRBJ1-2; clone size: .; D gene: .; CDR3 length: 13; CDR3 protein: CASSQAGAGGYTF; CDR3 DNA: TGCGCCAGCAGCCAAGCAGGGGCCGGGGGCTACACCTTC
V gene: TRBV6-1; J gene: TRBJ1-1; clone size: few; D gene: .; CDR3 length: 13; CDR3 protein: CASSTRQNTEAFF; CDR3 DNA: TGTGCCAGCAGTACCAGACAGAACACTGAAGCTTTCTTT
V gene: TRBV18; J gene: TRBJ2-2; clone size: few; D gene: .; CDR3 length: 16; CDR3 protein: CASSPSWNGDTGELFF; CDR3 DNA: TGTGCCAGCTCACCTTCCTGGAATGGGGACACCGGGGAGCTGTTTTTT